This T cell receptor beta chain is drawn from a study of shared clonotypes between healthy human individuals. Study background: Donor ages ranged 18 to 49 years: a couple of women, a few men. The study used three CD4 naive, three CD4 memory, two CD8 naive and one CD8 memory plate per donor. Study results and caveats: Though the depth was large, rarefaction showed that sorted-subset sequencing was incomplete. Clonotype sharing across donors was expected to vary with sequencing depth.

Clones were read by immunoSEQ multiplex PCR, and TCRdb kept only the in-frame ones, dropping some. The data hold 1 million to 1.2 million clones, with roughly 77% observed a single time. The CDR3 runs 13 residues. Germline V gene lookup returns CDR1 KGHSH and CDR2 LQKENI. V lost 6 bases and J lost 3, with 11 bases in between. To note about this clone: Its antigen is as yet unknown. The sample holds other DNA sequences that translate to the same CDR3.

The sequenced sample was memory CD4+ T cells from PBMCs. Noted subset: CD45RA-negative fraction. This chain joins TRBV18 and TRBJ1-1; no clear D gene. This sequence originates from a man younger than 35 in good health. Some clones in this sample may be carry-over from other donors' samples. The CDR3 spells CASSPNLDTEAFF. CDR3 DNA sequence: TGTGCCAGCTCCCCGAACCTGGACACTGAAGCTTTCTTT.